This T cell receptor beta chain was captured in a study of blood T cell repertoires in COVID-19. Study in general: Nucleic acid was either cDNA or gDNA, and it came from T cells, B-cell-depleted T cells, or PBMCs.

Using immunoSEQ multiplex PCR, the repertoire was profiled, and TCRdb retains in-frame clones only, with some absent. The sample lists 190,000 or so clones, more than 85% occurring once. Sequencing was carried out using peripheral blood. This receptor was taken from a woman in her twenties or thirties with active or convalescent COVID-19.

The CDR3 region has the DNA TGTGCCAGCAGCTCCGGGACAGCTTTGAACACTGAAGCTTTCTTT. Translated, it gives CASSSGTALNTEAFF. J is TRBJ1-1 and V is TRBV5-4; TRBD1 agrees at 7 bases. CDR1 SGHNT and CDR2 YYREEE come from the germline V gene (reference sequence). This CDR3 has 15 residues. The J segment lost 0 bases and the V segment lost 3 bases, leaving 5 bases of the junction unmatched.